These T cell receptor beta chains were read from a single sample in a study of T cells after yellow fever vaccination. TCRdb reanalysed the 5' RACE reads using MiXCR and keeps one entry per CDR3 protein. The sample lists 400,000 or so distinct CDR3 sequences; around 20% were seen once. The sample was PBMCs, taken before the yellow fever booster vaccination. All receptors come from a man between 18 and 29 years old who received the YFV17D yellow fever vaccine. The CDR3 runs from the conserved cysteine through the conserved F or W. D genes are given only for firm matches. Size values are once, few and many counts, or a class for expanded clones, and some rows have none.

j_gene: TRBJ2-1
abundance: NA
v_gene: TRBV5-1
d_gene: TRBD2
CDR3nt: TGCGCCAGCAGCCAAACGACTAGCGTGGCTGAGCAGTTCTTC
CDR3aa: CASSQTTSVAEQFF

j_gene: TRBJ2-3
abundance: few
v_gene: TRBV7-2
d_gene: TRBD2
CDR3nt: TGTGCCAGCAGCTTAGACGCGGGGGGGCCAGATACGCAGTATTTT
CDR3aa: CASSLDAGGPDTQYF

j_gene: TRBJ1-4
abundance: NA
v_gene: TRBV5-1
d_gene: NA
CDR3nt: TGCGCCAGCAGCTTGGCCGGAGAAGTGAATGAAAAACTGTTTTTT
CDR3aa: CASSLAGEVNEKLFF

j_gene: TRBJ1-4
abundance: NA
v_gene: TRBV11-2
d_gene: NA
CDR3nt: TGTGCCAGCAGCTTACGAGGGCCCAGTGAAAAACTGTTTTTT
CDR3aa: CASSLRGPSEKLFF

j_gene: TRBJ1-2
abundance: NA
v_gene: TRBV4-1
d_gene: NA
CDR3nt: TGCGCCAGCAGCCAAGTGGGTAGTGCCTATGGCTACACCTTC
CDR3aa: CASSQVGSAYGYTF

j_gene: TRBJ1-1
abundance: NA
v_gene: TRBV5-1
d_gene: NA
CDR3nt: TGCGCCAGCAGCTCGGTTGTGGGTCCCACTGAAGCTTTCTTT
CDR3aa: CASSSVVGPTEAFF

j_gene: TRBJ2-3
abundance: NA
v_gene: TRBV6-2/TRBV6-3
d_gene: NA
CDR3nt: TGTGCCAGCAGTTACCCCTTGGCGGCGCTGATGGTCGATACGCAGTATTTT
CDR3aa: CASSYPLAALMVDTQYF

j_gene: TRBJ1-2
abundance: many
v_gene: TRBV7-3
d_gene: NA
CDR3nt: TGTGCCAGCAGCTTGTACGAGGGATTCTATGGCTACACCTTC
CDR3aa: CASSLYEGFYGYTF

j_gene: TRBJ1-6
abundance: NA
v_gene: TRBV5-1
d_gene: TRBD1
CDR3nt: TGCGCCAGCAGCAATTCGCCGGGACAGTCTTCACCCCTCCACTTT
CDR3aa: CASSNSPGQSSPLHF

j_gene: TRBJ1-1
abundance: few
v_gene: TRBV6-2/TRBV6-3
d_gene: NA
CDR3nt: TGTGCCAGCAACCTTGACAGATTCTACACTGAAGCTTTCTTT
CDR3aa: CASNLDRFYTEAFF

j_gene: TRBJ1-2
abundance: few
v_gene: TRBV10-3
d_gene: TRBD1
CDR3nt: TGTGCCATCAGTGAGGTCACTAGGGGGCAGAACTATGGCTACACCTTC
CDR3aa: CAISEVTRGQNYGYTF

j_gene: TRBJ2-3
abundance: NA
v_gene: TRBV24-1
d_gene: NA
CDR3nt: TGTGCCACCAGTGATTTGGAGGGCGGAGATACGCAGTATTTT
CDR3aa: CATSDLEGGDTQYF